This TCR beta chain stems from a study of cytomegalovirus exposure and HLA in healthy donors. Primers for the PCR totalled 60 Vbeta and 13 Jbeta. Some clones are missing from TCRdb's copy, which holds only in-frame ones; the method was immunoSEQ multiplex PCR. Among roughly 200,000 clones listed, over 9.5% were seen once. V lost 0 bases and J 2 bases, leaving 10 bases between the germline ends. Per the germline V gene, CDR1 is LGHNA and CDR2 is YSLEER. CDR3 length: 15 residues. Overall study results and limits: Rare TCR sequences dominated, though some public TCRs recurred in many donors.

Comment on this clone: The antigen remains undetermined.

This receptor was obtained from a man aged 45-60 years in good health and CMV-seropositive. Sequenced sample: PBMCs. The chain uses TRBV4-3 and TRBJ1-2, with D hard to call. The CDR3 DNA is TGCGCCAGCAGCCAAGAGAGAGGGTTCAACTATGGCTACACCTTC. Translating gives CASSQERGFNYGYTF.